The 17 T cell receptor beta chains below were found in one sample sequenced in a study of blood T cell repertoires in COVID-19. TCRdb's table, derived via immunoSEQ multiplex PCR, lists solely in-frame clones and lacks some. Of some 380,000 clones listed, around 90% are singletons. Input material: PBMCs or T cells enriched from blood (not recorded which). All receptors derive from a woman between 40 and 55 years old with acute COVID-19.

The CDR3 region is CAISEGASTEAFF. As DNA, the CDR3 is TGTGCCATCAGTGAGGGGGCGAGCACTGAAGCTTTCTTT. V and J are TRBV10-3 and TRBJ1-1; a weak D match, TRBD1 (5 bases). This CDR3 contains 13 residues. Trimming stripped 2 bases from V and 4 bases from J, with 8 bases between. CDR1 and CDR2 from the germline V gene are ENHRY and SYGVKD.

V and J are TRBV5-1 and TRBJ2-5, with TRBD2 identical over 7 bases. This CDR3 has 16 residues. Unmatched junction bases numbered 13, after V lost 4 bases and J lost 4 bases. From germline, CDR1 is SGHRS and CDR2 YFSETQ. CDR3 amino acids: CASSPGTNKDSETQYF. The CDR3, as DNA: TGCGCCAGCAGCCCCGGGACTAACAAAGATTCAGAGACCCAGTACTTC.

In DNA, the CDR3 is TGTGCCAGCAGCGTAGGGGCAGGGGGAACCTATGGCTACACCTTC. Translating it yields CASSVGAGGTYGYTF. The chain combines TRBV9 with TRBJ1-2; 7 positions match TRBD1. Per the germline V gene, CDR1 is SGDLS and CDR2 is YYNGEE. The CDR3 has 15 amino acids. The ends lost 0 bases at V and 4 bases at J; junction bases unmatched: 6.

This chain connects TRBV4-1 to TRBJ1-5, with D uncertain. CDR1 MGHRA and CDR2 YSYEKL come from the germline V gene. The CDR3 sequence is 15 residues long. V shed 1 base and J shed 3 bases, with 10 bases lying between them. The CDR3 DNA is TGCGCCAGCAGCCAAGGGCAACGGGTCAATCAGCCCCAGCATTTT. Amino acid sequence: CASSQGQRVNQPQHF.

CDR3 DNA sequence: TGTGCCAGTAGTGCCCTCCAGGGGGCTAGCTATGGCTACACCTTC. As protein: CASSALQGASYGYTF. The V and J genes are TRBV19 and TRBJ1-2; 8 positions match TRBD1. CDR3 length equals 15 residues. Germline loops: CDR1 LNHDA, CDR2 SQIVND (reference sequence). V trimming: 5 bases; J trimming: 4 bases; junction bases outside the gene matches: 9.

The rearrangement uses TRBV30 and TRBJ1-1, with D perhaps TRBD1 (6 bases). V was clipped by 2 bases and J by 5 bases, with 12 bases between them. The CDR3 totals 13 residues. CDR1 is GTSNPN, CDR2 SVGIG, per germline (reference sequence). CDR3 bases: TGTGCCTGGAGTACAGGGTGGGAGACTGAAGCTTTCTTT. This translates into CAWSTGWETEAFF.

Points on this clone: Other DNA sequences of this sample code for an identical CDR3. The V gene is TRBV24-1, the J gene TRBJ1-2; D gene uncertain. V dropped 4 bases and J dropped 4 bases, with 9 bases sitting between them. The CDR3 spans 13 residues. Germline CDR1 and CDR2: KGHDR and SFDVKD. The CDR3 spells CATSDGGSYGYTF. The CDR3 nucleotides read TGTGCCACCAGTGACGGCGGATCCTATGGCTACACCTTC.

This chain's CDR3 is CASSHGGAAGELFF. The CDR3 bases are TGTGCCAGCAGCCACGGGGGGGCCGCCGGGGAGCTGTTTTTT. The chain recombines TRBV3-1 (or the pseudogene TRBV3-2) with TRBJ2-2; 8 positions match TRBD2. The CDR3 has 14 residues. Germline assignment: CDR1 LGHDT and CDR2 YNNKEL (reference sequence). J was trimmed by 6 bases and V by 3 bases; bases with no gene match: 3.

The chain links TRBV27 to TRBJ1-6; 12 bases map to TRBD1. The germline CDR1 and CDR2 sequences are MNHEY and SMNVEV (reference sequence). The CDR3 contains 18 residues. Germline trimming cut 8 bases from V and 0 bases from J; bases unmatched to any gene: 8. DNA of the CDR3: TGTGCCAGCTCTCCGGGACAGGGGGCTTTCTCCTATAATTCACCCCTCCACTTT. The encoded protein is CASSPGQGAFSYNSPLHF.

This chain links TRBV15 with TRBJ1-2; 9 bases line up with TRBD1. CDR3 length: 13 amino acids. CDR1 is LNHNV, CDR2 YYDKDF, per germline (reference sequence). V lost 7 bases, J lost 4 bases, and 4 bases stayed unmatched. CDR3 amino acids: CATKTGGPYGYTF. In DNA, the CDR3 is TGTGCCACCAAGACAGGGGGACCCTATGGCTACACCTTC.

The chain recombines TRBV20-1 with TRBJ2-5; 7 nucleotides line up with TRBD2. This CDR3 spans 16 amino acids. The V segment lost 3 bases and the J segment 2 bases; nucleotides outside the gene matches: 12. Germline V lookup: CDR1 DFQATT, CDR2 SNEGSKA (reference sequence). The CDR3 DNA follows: TGCAGTGCTAGTCCCGGACTAGAAGGCTATCAAGAGACCCAGTACTTC. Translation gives CSASPGLEGYQETQYF.

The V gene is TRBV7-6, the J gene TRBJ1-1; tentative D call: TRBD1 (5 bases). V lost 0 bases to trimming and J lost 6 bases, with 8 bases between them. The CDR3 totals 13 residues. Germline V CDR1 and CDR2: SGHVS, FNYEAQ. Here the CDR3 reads CASSLAQGSEAFF. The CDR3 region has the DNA TGTGCCAGCAGCTTAGCTCAGGGCTCTGAAGCTTTCTTT.

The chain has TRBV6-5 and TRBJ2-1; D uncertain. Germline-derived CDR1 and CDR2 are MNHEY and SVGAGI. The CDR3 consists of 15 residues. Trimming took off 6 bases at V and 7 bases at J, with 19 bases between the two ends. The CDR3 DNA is TGTGCCAGCAGCGCGGCGTACAAGGATGTGAATGAGCAGTTCTTC. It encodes CASSAAYKDVNEQFF.

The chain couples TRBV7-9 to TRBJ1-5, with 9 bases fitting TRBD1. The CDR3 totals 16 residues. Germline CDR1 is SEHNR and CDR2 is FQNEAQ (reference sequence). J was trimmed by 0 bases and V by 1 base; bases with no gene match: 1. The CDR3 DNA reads TGTGCCAGCAGCTTAGGGACAGGGGCTAGCAATCAGCCCCAGCATTTT. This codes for CASSLGTGASNQPQHF.

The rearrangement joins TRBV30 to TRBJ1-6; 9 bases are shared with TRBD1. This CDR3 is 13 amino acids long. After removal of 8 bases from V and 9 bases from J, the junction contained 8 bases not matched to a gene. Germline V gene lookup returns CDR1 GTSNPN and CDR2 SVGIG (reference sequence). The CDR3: CAGRRDRVSPLHF. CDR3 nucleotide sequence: TGTGCCGGACGTCGGGACAGGGTTTCACCCCTCCACTTT.

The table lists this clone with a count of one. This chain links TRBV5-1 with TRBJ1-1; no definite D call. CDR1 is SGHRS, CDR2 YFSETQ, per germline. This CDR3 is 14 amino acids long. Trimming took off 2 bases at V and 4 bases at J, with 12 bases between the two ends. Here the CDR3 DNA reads TGCGCCAGCAGCTTAGACATGCTGTCCACTGAAGCTTTCTTT. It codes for CASSLDMLSTEAFF.

CDR3 sequence reads: CASSDPRASTPNYGYTF. CDR3 bases: TGTGCCAGCAGTGACCCCAGGGCCTCGACCCCTAACTATGGCTACACCTTC. The V call is TRBV2, the J call TRBJ1-2; a possible D gene is TRBD1 (5 bases). Germline-derived CDR1 and CDR2 are SNHLY and FYNNEI. This CDR3 has 17 amino acids. Trimming removed 3 bases from V and 0 bases from J, with 17 bases in between.